The rows below give T cell receptor beta chains drawn from one sample of a study of blood T cells in healthy people across ages. Each CDR3 protein gets one entry after TCRdb re-called the 5' RACE reads with MiXCR. The repertoire holds about 770,000 distinct CDR3 sequences, 44% seen once, with approximately 19% in the top ten. The source material was blood. Receptors were obtained from a man in his 60s in good health. Both conserved end residues are part of each CDR3. Fields, in order: CDR3 protein, CDR3 DNA, J gene, V gene, clone size, D gene. The D gene is left open where the match is weak. The listing skips clone size in some rows; elsewhere it reads once, few, many or a size class.

CDR3aa: CASRTLLGIEQYF
CDR3nt: TGTGCCAGCAGAACCCTTTTAGGGATCGAGCAGTACTTC
j_gene: TRBJ2-7
v_gene: TRBV12-3/TRBV12-4
abundance: -
d_gene: -

CDR3aa: CASSEPRQGAYEQYF
CDR3nt: TGCGCCAGCAGTGAGCCCCGACAGGGGGCCTACGAGCAGTACTTC
j_gene: TRBJ2-7
v_gene: TRBV10-2
abundance: few
d_gene: TRBD1

CDR3aa: CASSDPGTGWYEQYF
CDR3nt: TGCGCCAGCAGCGACCCCGGGACAGGGTGGTACGAGCAGTACTTC
j_gene: TRBJ2-7
v_gene: TRBV4-1
abundance: few
d_gene: TRBD1

CDR3aa: CASSRDSVIGQYF
CDR3nt: TGTGCCAGCAGTAGAGACAGTGTTATCGGGCAGTACTTC
j_gene: TRBJ2-5
v_gene: TRBV12-3/TRBV12-4
abundance: -
d_gene: -

CDR3aa: CSASEGVRDNSYEQYF
CDR3nt: TGCAGTGCTTCGGAGGGGGTGAGGGACAATTCCTACGAGCAGTACTTC
j_gene: TRBJ2-7
v_gene: TRBV20-1
abundance: -
d_gene: -

CDR3aa: CASSPLEGLAPGSDEQFF
CDR3nt: TGTGCCAGCTCACCACTGGAGGGCCTAGCGCCGGGGTCGGATGAGCAGTTCTTC
j_gene: TRBJ2-1
v_gene: TRBV18
abundance: -
d_gene: -

CDR3aa: CASSRLTSRNQPQHF
CDR3nt: TGTGCCAGCAGCCGCTTGACAAGCAGGAATCAGCCCCAGCATTTT
j_gene: TRBJ1-5
v_gene: TRBV6-5
abundance: few
d_gene: -

CDR3aa: CSVERVPPMGYTF
CDR3nt: TGCAGCGTTGAACGGGTGCCACCTATGGGCTACACCTTC
j_gene: TRBJ1-2
v_gene: TRBV29-1
abundance: few
d_gene: -

CDR3aa: CASSHAGTHRVYGYTF
CDR3nt: TGTGCCAGCAGCCACGCCGGGACTCATAGGGTCTATGGCTACACCTTC
j_gene: TRBJ1-2
v_gene: TRBV12-3/TRBV12-4
abundance: -
d_gene: -

CDR3aa: CASTAQFDFYEQYF
CDR3nt: TGTGCCAGCACCGCCCAATTTGACTTCTACGAGCAGTACTTC
j_gene: TRBJ2-7
v_gene: TRBV28
abundance: few
d_gene: -